The present T cell receptor (beta chain) was sequenced within a study of post-analysis software for immune sequencing data. For the study at large: Patients with relapsing-remitting, secondary progressive and progressive-relapsing multiple sclerosis courses were all represented.

Unique molecular identifiers had been added to the TCR beta cDNA libraries. Around 500,000 cDNA molecules came from around 0.96 to 9.9 million T cells. Using its own MiXCR run on the PCR reads, TCRdb lists one record per CDR3 protein. The sample comprises hundreds of thousands of distinct CDR3 sequences, approximately 59% of which are singletons, and approximately 11% rests with the top ten. Of note for this clonotype: Its antigen remains unknown.

Germline V gene lookup returns CDR1 SQVTM and CDR2 ANQGSEA. This CDR3 has 11 residues. V was trimmed by 6 bases and J by 6 bases, leaving 8 bases between them. General study results and limits: Five TRBV segments were significantly more frequent in patients than in controls. TRBV5-6, TRBV5-1 and TRBV20-1 were among these segments. Significantly lower normalized Chao1 diversity was seen in multiple sclerosis patients than in controls.

The sequence derives from a girl aged 2-9 years with multiple sclerosis. Sequencing input: blood. The chain carries TRBV29-1 and TRBJ2-2; D unclear. The CDR3 DNA follows: TGCAGCGTCGCGGCCCCCGGGGAGCTGTTTTTT. It codes for CSVAAPGELFF.